The present entry profiles one TCR beta chain with its context. This sample was taken from a study of blood T cell repertoires in COVID-19. The overall study: Samples of COVID-19 (acute and convalescent) were obtained from the United States, Italy and Spain. PBMCs, B-cell-depleted T cells, or T cells were the source of the cDNA or gDNA that made up the material.

TCRdb's copy holds only in-frame clones and misses some; the assay was immunoSEQ multiplex PCR. The sample has about 480,000 clones, approximately 88% seen once. Per the germline V gene, CDR1 is MNHEY and CDR2 is SVGEGT. J was trimmed by 7 bases and V by 4 bases; bases with no gene match: 2. This CDR3 is 13 amino acids long. The chain recombines TRBV6-2 or TRBV6-3 with TRBJ2-3; TRBD2 agrees at 10 bases. The sequence came from a woman in her 40s who had recovered from COVID-19. The specimen sequenced was PBMCs or T cells enriched from blood (not recorded which). This CDR3 reads CASSSGLANTQYF. Here the CDR3 DNA reads TGTGCCAGCAGTTCGGGACTAGCGAATACGCAGTATTTT.